The 32 T cell receptor beta chains below all came from one sample that was sequenced in a study of identical twins. TCRdb re-called the 5' RACE reads with MiXCR, one entry per CDR3 protein. In the table there are roughly 230,000 distinct CDR3 sequences, approximately 8.3% of which are singletons. The sample was also linked to a second study, of yellow fever vaccine responses in identical twins.

Sequenced material: CD8+ T cells sorted from blood. These receptors came from a woman aged 18-29 years in good health.

V usage is TRBV5-5 and J usage is TRBJ2-7; D could derive from TRBD1 or TRBD2 (5 bases each). V shed 1 base and J shed 0 bases, with 11 bases lying between them. This CDR3 region has 15 residues. In germline, CDR1 is SGHKS, CDR2 YYEKEE (reference sequence). For the CDR3, the DNA is TGTGCCAGCAGCTTGTTGGGGACCTCCTCCTACGAGCAGTACTTC. It specifies CASSLLGTSSYEQYF.

The gene calls are TRBV28 and TRBJ2-2; unclear D gene. V was trimmed by 7 bases and J by 0 bases, leaving 9 bases between them. The CDR3 sequence is 14 residues long. The germline V gene has CDR1 MDHEN and CDR2 SYDVKM. The CDR3 region has the DNA TGTGCCAGCACACTATATGCGAACACCGGGGAGCTGTTTTTT. Protein: CASTLYANTGELFF.

This chain connects TRBV5-1 to TRBJ2-1; TRBD2 matches 7 bases. CDR1 is SGHRS and CDR2 is YFSETQ in the germline V gene. After removal of 4 bases from V and 4 bases from J, the junction contained 8 bases not matched to a gene. The CDR3 sequence is 15 residues long. CDR3: CASSQRSSGYNEQFF. As DNA, the CDR3 is TGCGCCAGCAGCCAAAGGTCTAGCGGTTACAATGAGCAGTTCTTC.

The table lists this clonotype with a few counts. The CDR3 coding sequence is TGCGCCAGCATGTCTAGCGGGATTTCCTACGAGCAGTACTTC. This codes for CASMSSGISYEQYF. The chain has TRBV10-2 and TRBJ2-7; 9 nucleotides agree with TRBD2. Germline CDR1 and CDR2: WSHSY and SAAADI. The V gene end was trimmed by 7 bases and the J gene end by 1 base; junction bases not matched to a gene: 5. This CDR3 is 14 amino acids long.

The V and J genes are TRBV4-1 and TRBJ1-5; D gene ambiguous. Germline CDR1 reads MGHRA; CDR2 reads YSYEKL. CDR3 size: 16 residues. The V end lost 5 bases, the J end lost 0 bases, and 14 bases lay between the germline ends. CDR3 nucleotides: TGCGCCAGCAGCGAAGGTCCACCACATAGCAATCAGCCCCAGCATTTT. This gives the protein CASSEGPPHSNQPQHF.

This clonotype has at least ten counts. The chain combines TRBV4-1 with TRBJ2-1; TRBD1 is a possible D gene (5 bases). The germline V gene has CDR1 MGHRA and CDR2 YSYEKL. Trimming left V 0 bases short and J 15 bases short, with 15 bases between. The CDR3 has 13 amino acids. CDR3 nucleotide sequence: TGCGCCAGCAGCCAAGATCTAGGGGCGTTCTCGTTCTTC. It is translated as CASSQDLGAFSFF.

This clonotype appeared many times. The rearrangement uses TRBV9 and TRBJ2-1; possible D gene TRBD1, 7 bases. Trimming shortened V by 4 bases and J by 8 bases, and 19 bases separated the two germline ends. Germline CDR1 and CDR2: SGDLS and YYNGEE. The CDR3 sequence is 15 residues long. The CDR3 coding sequence is TGTGCCAGCAGCCAGGGGGGCGCCCTTGTGGATGAGCAGTTCTTC. It encodes CASSQGGALVDEQFF.

This sequence joins TRBV9 and TRBJ2-3, with D hard to call. The germline V gene encodes CDR1 SGDLS and CDR2 YYNGEE. The CDR3 covers 16 residues. The V end lost 2 bases, the J end lost 0 bases, and 13 bases lay between the germline ends. The CDR3 loop reads CASSVVGSHSTDTQYF. The CDR3 bases are TGTGCCAGCAGCGTTGTTGGATCTCATAGCACAGATACGCAGTATTTT.

In this sample, this clonotype turned up many times. The chain couples TRBV11-2 to TRBJ2-1; D unclear. CDR3 size: 11 residues. Trimming took off 7 bases at V and 7 bases at J, with 8 bases between the two ends. Germline CDR1 and CDR2: SGHAT and FQNNGV. The DNA for the CDR3 is TGTGCCAGCACTGACAAGAATGAGCAGTTCTTC. Translating gives CASTDKNEQFF.

This clonotype has a handful of counts. The J gene is TRBJ2-1, the V gene TRBV14, with 8 bases fitting TRBD2. This CDR3 contains 16 residues. J lost 3 bases, V lost 1 base, and 5 bases had no gene match. Germline CDR1 reads SGHDN; CDR2 reads FVKESK. The CDR3 coding sequence is TGTGCCAGCAGCCAAGTAATAGCGGGATACTACAATGAGCAGTTCTTC. Amino acid sequence: CASSQVIAGYYNEQFF.

This clonotype was seen a handful of times. The chain joins TRBV5-6 to TRBJ2-5, with a tentative D call TRBD1 (7 bases). Trimming pared 0 bases from V and 5 bases from J, leaving 14 bases between. Germline CDR1 SGHDT, CDR2 YYEEEE. CDR3 length: 15 residues. In DNA form, the CDR3 reads TGTGCCAGCAGCTTGGTCCACTCAGGGGGGGAGACCCAGTACTTC. Its translation: CASSLVHSGGETQYF.

This clonotype was observed a few times. The chain combines TRBV4-1 with TRBJ2-7, with 9 nucleotides matching TRBD1. The CDR3 sequence is 16 residues long. Germline V CDR1 and CDR2: MGHRA, YSYEKL. Unmatched junction bases numbered 9, after V lost 3 bases and J lost 3 bases. The CDR3 spells CASSQDTGGANYEQYF. The DNA for the CDR3 is TGCGCCAGCAGCCAGGACACAGGGGGCGCTAACTACGAGCAGTACTTC.

This clonotype was seen many times. The chain has TRBV4-2 and TRBJ1-6; maybe TRBD1 (5 bases). CDR1 is LGHNA, CDR2 YNFKEQ, per germline. Trimming stripped 0 bases from V and 4 bases from J, with 19 bases between. CDR3 length: 19 residues. The CDR3, as DNA: TGTGCCAGCAGCCAAGATCCCGAAACTTGGGGGAATTATAATTCACCCCTCCACTTT. Its protein is CASSQDPETWGNYNSPLHF.

This clonotype was counted many times. The chain joins TRBV6-4 to TRBJ2-1; 9 bases are a match to TRBD2. CDR1 and CDR2 (germline): MRHNA, SNTAGT. The CDR3 totals 14 residues. V lost 8 bases, J lost 4 bases, and 6 bases stayed unmatched. The CDR3 sequence is CASSRTSEYNEQFF. The CDR3 region has the DNA TGTGCCAGCTCCAGGACTAGCGAGTACAATGAGCAGTTCTTC.

This chain joins TRBV15 and TRBJ2-5; tentatively, D is TRBD2 (6 bases). Germline CDR1 reads LNHNV; CDR2 reads YYDKDF (reference sequence). With 3 bases removed from V and 5 bases from J, the gap between germline ends came to 13 bases. The CDR3 is 14 amino acids. CDR3 protein: CATSSPGAGETQYF. The CDR3 bases are TGTGCCACCAGCAGCCCGGGAGCGGGTGAGACCCAGTACTTC.

The chain joins TRBV5-1 to TRBJ2-3, with D possibly matching TRBD1 (6 bases). V was clipped by 6 bases and J by 0 bases, with 11 bases between them. Germline V CDR1 and CDR2: SGHRS, YFSETQ. CDR3 size: 14 residues. This CDR3 is CASIQDSSTDTQYF. Written as DNA, the CDR3 is TGCGCCAGCATCCAGGACAGTAGCACAGATACGCAGTATTTT.

This clonotype was picked up many times. This rearrangement joins TRBV20-1 to TRBJ2-5; D is perhaps TRBD1 or TRBD2 (5 bases each). CDR1 DFQATT and CDR2 SNEGSKA come from the germline V gene (reference sequence). Between the trimmed V and J ends, which lost 0 bases and 4 bases, there was a span of 15 bases. This CDR3 is built from 15 residues. The CDR3 DNA reads as TGCAGTGCTAGAGATTGGGCCGACGGGGCAGAGACCCAGTACTTC. Encoded protein: CSARDWADGAETQYF.

This clonotype was recorded many times. The chain couples TRBV6-2 or TRBV6-3 to TRBJ2-5; TRBD2 agrees at 9 bases. J gave up 1 base and V 3 bases, and 15 bases lay outside the gene matches. The CDR3 spans 19 residues. Germline V CDR1 and CDR2: MNHEY, SVGEGT. The CDR3 here is CASSYPIGGGRELQETQYF. Written as DNA, the CDR3 is TGTGCCAGCAGTTATCCCATCGGGGGCGGGAGGGAGCTCCAAGAGACCCAGTACTTC.

The rearrangement links TRBV5-1 to TRBJ1-6; D not resolved. Trimming pared 0 bases from V and 16 bases from J, leaving 8 bases between. From germline, CDR1 is SGHRS and CDR2 YFSETQ. The CDR3 runs 11 residues. CDR3 sequence (DNA): TGCGCCAGCAGCTTGGGGCAGCGGCTCCACTTT. Translation gives CASSLGQRLHF.

The chain couples TRBV7-6 to TRBJ2-7; TRBD1 agrees at 8 bases. The J segment lost 2 bases and the V segment lost 5 bases, leaving 8 bases of the junction unmatched. CDR3 length: 15 residues. CDR1 SGHVS and CDR2 FNYEAQ come from the germline V gene. CDR3 amino acids: CASSPDRDRPYEQYF. CDR3 DNA: TGTGCCAGCAGCCCAGACCGGGACAGGCCCTACGAGCAGTACTTC. The variable domain in full, with the rest retrieved from reference TRBV7-6 and TRBJ2-7, is GAGVSQSPRYKVTKRGQDVALRCDPISGHVSLYWYRQALGQGPEFLTYFNYEAQQDKSGLPNDRFSAERPEGSISTLTIQRTEQRDSAMYRCASSPDRDRPYEQYFGPGTRLTVT.

This clonotype was seen many times. The chain recombines TRBV9 with TRBJ2-3, with a possible D match to TRBD2 (5 bases). There are 15 residues in the CDR3. Germline V lookup: CDR1 SGDLS, CDR2 YYNGEE. V was shortened by 1 base and J by 6 bases, with 15 bases between the two germline ends. CDR3 amino acids: CASSVLSPGKDTQYF. The CDR3 DNA reads TGTGCCAGCAGCGTATTAAGTCCGGGGAAGGATACGCAGTATTTT.

This sequence joins TRBV9 and TRBJ2-7; 7 bases line up with TRBD2. The V segment lost 0 bases and the J segment 5 bases; nucleotides outside the gene matches: 5. Germline CDR1 SGDLS, CDR2 YYNGEE. The CDR3 consists of 14 residues. Here the CDR3 DNA reads TGTGCCAGCAGCGTAGGAGCCCGGGGGGACGAGCAGTACTTC. Protein: CASSVGARGDEQYF.

This clonotype was counted only a few times. For the CDR3, the DNA is TGTGCCAGCAGCCCCCAGACAGGGAAAGAGACCCAGTACTTC. Translated, it gives CASSPQTGKETQYF. This rearrangement joins TRBV7-9 to TRBJ2-5; 7 positions agree with TRBD1. The CDR3 is 14 amino acids. The V segment lost 5 bases and the J segment 3 bases; nucleotides outside the gene matches: 6. Germline CDR1 reads SEHNR; CDR2 reads FQNEAQ (reference sequence).

This clonotype was observed many times. V gene TRBV29-1 combines with J gene TRBJ2-1; the D gene could be TRBD1 or TRBD2 (5 bases each). The CDR3 covers 14 residues. Germline-derived CDR1 and CDR2 are SQVTM and ANQGSEA. Deletions cut 4 bases from V and 2 bases from J, with 12 bases between. For the CDR3, the DNA is TGCAGCGTTGTTGGGACCGGAGCCTACAATGAGCAGTTCTTC. The encoded protein is CSVVGTGAYNEQFF.

V and J are TRBV20-1 and TRBJ1-1; the D is unclear. In germline, CDR1 is DFQATT, CDR2 SNEGSKA (reference sequence). The CDR3 loop spans 14 amino acids. Trimming shortened V by 2 bases and J by 4 bases, and 14 bases separated the two germline ends. The CDR3 is CSARSEFDGTEAFF. DNA of the CDR3: TGCAGTGCTAGATCAGAGTTCGACGGCACTGAAGCTTTCTTT.

This chain uses TRBV20-1 with TRBJ2-3; D unclear. Trimming stripped 5 bases from V and 2 bases from J, with 8 bases between. The CDR3 sequence is 12 residues long. The germline V gene encodes CDR1 DFQATT and CDR2 SNEGSKA (reference sequence). Here the CDR3 DNA reads TGCAGTGCTGAGACTGTCACAGATACGCAGTATTTT. This codes for CSAETVTDTQYF.

There are a few counts of this clonotype. V usage is TRBV28 and J usage is TRBJ2-7, with D possibly matching TRBD1 (5 bases). Germline CDR1 is MDHEN and CDR2 is SYDVKM. V lost 6 bases and J 4 bases, leaving 16 bases between the germline ends. CDR3 length equals 14 residues. The CDR3 DNA sequence: TGTGCCAGCAGCCTTTTTCAATCAGGGTACGAGCAGTACTTC. Its translation is CASSLFQSGYEQYF.

V usage is TRBV6-1 and J usage is TRBJ2-5; 7 bases align to TRBD1. This CDR3 contains 15 residues. The V segment lost 2 bases and the J segment 2 bases; nucleotides outside the gene matches: 5. Germline V lookup: CDR1 MNHNS, CDR2 SASEGT. As DNA, the CDR3 is TGTGCCAGCAGTGAATCACAGGGGCAGCAAGAGACCCAGTACTTC. It specifies CASSESQGQQETQYF.

This clonotype showed up just a few times. This rearrangement joins TRBV4-1 to TRBJ2-7, with TRBD1 matching 9 bases. CDR1 is MGHRA, CDR2 YSYEKL, per germline. CDR3 length: 15 residues. The ends lost 5 bases at V and 5 bases at J; junction bases unmatched: 10. CDR3 protein: CASSSRGQGTHEQYF. CDR3 in DNA: TGCGCCAGCAGCTCTCGCGGACAGGGGACCCACGAGCAGTACTTC.

This rearrangement joins TRBV6-5 to TRBJ1-2; TRBD1 might be the D (5 bases). The CDR3 runs 15 residues. Germline-derived CDR1 and CDR2 are MNHEY and SVGAGI. Deletions cut 4 bases from V and 8 bases from J, with 20 bases between. The DNA of the CDR3 is TGTGCCAGCAGTTTCCCGGGCAGGGACCAAGGGGGCTACACCTTC. This codes for CASSFPGRDQGGYTF.

This clonotype came up a few times. V is TRBV4-2 and J is TRBJ2-1, with unresolved D. Germline-derived CDR1 and CDR2 are LGHNA and YNFKEQ. V was pared by 9 bases and J by 7 bases, with 10 bases between. This CDR3 has 11 amino acids. The CDR3 nucleotides read TGTGCCAGTAGACGGGCGAATGAGCAGTTCTTC. Translation: CASRRANEQFF.

This clonotype appeared many times. CDR3 amino acids: CASSYFGTDYGYTF. The CDR3 DNA reads TGTGCCAGCAGTTATTTCGGGACGGACTATGGCTACACCTTC. The chain recombines TRBV6-5 with TRBJ1-2; possible D gene TRBD1, 5 bases. This CDR3 is built from 14 residues. Germline assignment: CDR1 MNHEY and CDR2 SVGAGI. The V end was cut by 3 bases, the J end by 3 bases, with 11 bases between.